One and the same sample provided the 22 T cell receptor beta chains below, sequenced in a study of blood T cell repertoires in COVID-19. Generated by immunoSEQ multiplex PCR, the TCRdb table keeps only in-frame clones and is missing some. The sample includes some 140,000 clones, roughly 90% of them seen just once. Material for sequencing was peripheral blood. The receptors were gathered from a man aged 50 to 59 with active or convalescent COVID-19.

The chain recombines TRBV12-3 or TRBV12-4 with TRBJ1-1; no reliable D call. Between the trimmed V and J ends, which lost 3 bases and 10 bases, there was a span of 9 bases. There are 11 residues in the CDR3. CDR3 sequence reads: CASSLNSGAFF. The CDR3 DNA follows: TGTGCCAGCAGTTTGAACAGCGGAGCTTTCTTT.

V gene TRBV11-2 combines with J gene TRBJ2-2, with TRBD2 matching over 7 bases. J gave up 6 bases and V 5 bases, and 9 bases lay outside the gene matches. In germline, CDR1 is SGHAT, CDR2 FQNNGV. The CDR3 has 15 residues. CDR3 protein: CASSRSEGRAGELFF. CDR3 nucleotides: TGTGCCAGCAGCCGCTCAGAAGGGAGGGCCGGGGAGCTGTTTTTT.

The chain uses TRBV6-5 and TRBJ2-7; D unclear. Germline values: CDR1 MNHEY, CDR2 SVGAGI. The CDR3 totals 12 residues. With 6 bases removed from V and 3 bases from J, the gap between germline ends came to 9 bases. CDR3 loop: CASRNSLYEQYF. The CDR3 DNA follows: TGTGCCAGCAGAAACAGCCTCTACGAGCAGTACTTC.

Turning to this clone: Other nucleotide sequences from this sample produce the same CDR3. J is TRBJ1-5 and V is TRBV19; 9 bases agree with TRBD1. V lost 6 bases and J lost 1; bases outside the gene matches: 1. Germline V lookup: CDR1 LNHDA, CDR2 SQIVND (reference sequence). The CDR3 loop spans 14 amino acids. Written as DNA, the CDR3 is TGTGCCAGTAGGGACAGGGGAAGCAATCAGCCCCAGCATTTT. Translated, it gives CASRDRGSNQPQHF. The whole variable domain, remainder taken from reference TRBV19 and TRBJ1-5, is DGGITQSPKYLFRKEGQNVTLSCEQNLNHDAMYWYRQDPGQGLRLIYYSQIVNDFQKGDIAEGYSVSREKKESFPLTVTSAQKNPTAFYLCASRDRGSNQPQHFGDGTRLSIL.

V is TRBV5-1 and J is TRBJ2-3; tentatively, D is TRBD1 (6 bases). Trimming cost V 3 bases and J 2 bases, with 13 bases left between them. Germline values: CDR1 SGHRS, CDR2 YFSETQ. This CDR3 is 15 amino acids long. The CDR3 is CASSSDSPSTDTQYF. The CDR3 nucleotides are TGCGCCAGCAGCTCGGACAGCCCTTCCACAGATACGCAGTATTTT.

The rearrangement uses TRBV9 and TRBJ2-2, with D perhaps matching TRBD2 (5 bases). CDR1 and CDR2 (germline): SGDLS, YYNGEE. CDR3 length: 14 amino acids. V was trimmed by 0 bases and J by 5 bases, leaving 8 bases between them. The CDR3 sequence: CASSVGSGTGELFF. The CDR3 DNA reads TGTGCCAGCAGCGTAGGGTCGGGGACCGGGGAGCTGTTTTTT.

The count of this clone is one. The gene calls are TRBV3-1 (or the pseudogene TRBV3-2) and TRBJ2-5; D is unresolved. Trimming cost V 0 bases and J 4 bases, with 15 bases left between them. Germline V gene data show CDR1 as LGHDT and CDR2 as YNNKEL (reference sequence). This CDR3 is built from 16 residues. This CDR3 is CASSQDLAVRGETQYF. The CDR3 DNA is TGTGCCAGCAGCCAAGATTTGGCAGTTCGCGGAGAGACCCAGTACTTC.

CDR3 sequence reads: CASSSQQGALNTEAFF. The DNA of the CDR3 is TGTGCCAGTAGTTCACAACAGGGGGCCTTGAACACTGAAGCTTTCTTT. V gene TRBV19 combines with J gene TRBJ1-1; 9 positions agree with TRBD1. The V gene's germline CDR1 is LNHDA and CDR2 SQIVND (reference sequence). V was pared by 5 bases and J by 0 bases, with 7 bases of the junction left unmatched. CDR3 length: 16 residues.

V gene TRBV19 combines with J gene TRBJ2-3; D is undetermined. The CDR3 sequence is 13 residues long. CDR1 LNHDA and CDR2 SQIVND come from the germline V gene (reference sequence). Trimming took off 10 bases at V and 4 bases at J, with 15 bases between the two ends. CDR3 sequence (DNA): TGTGCCACCAGGTCGGCAGGCGCAGATACGCAGTATTTT. Its protein is CATRSAGADTQYF.

The V gene is TRBV7-2, the J gene TRBJ1-4; unclear D gene. Germline V lookup: CDR1 SGHTA, CDR2 FQGNSA. Trimming took 5 bases from V and 3 from J, leaving 13 bases between them. The CDR3 has 15 residues. The CDR3 sequence is CASSRTGGSNEKLFF. CDR3 nucleotide sequence: TGTGCCAGCAGCCGGACGGGAGGGTCTAATGAAAAACTGTTTTTT. The full variable domain, completed using reference TRBV7-2 and TRBJ1-4, is GAGVSQSPSNKVTEKGKDVELRCDPISGHTALYWYRQSLGQGLEFLIYFQGNSAPDKSGLPSDRFSAERTGGSVSTLTIQRTQQEDSAVYLCASSRTGGSNEKLFFGSGTQLSVL.

Written as DNA, the CDR3 is TGTGCCAGCAGTCAAAGAAAACAGGGGGCGTTTACGCAGTATTTT. It is translated as CASSQRKQGAFTQYF. The chain is built from TRBV6-2 or TRBV6-3 and TRBJ2-3; 9 bases are a match to TRBD1. The CDR3 runs to 15 residues. J was trimmed by 8 bases and V by 5 bases; bases with no gene match: 11. Per germline, CDR1 MNHEY and CDR2 SVGEGT.

The chain employs TRBV4-1 and TRBJ1-1, with 7 nucleotides matching TRBD1. The germline V gene encodes CDR1 MGHRA and CDR2 YSYEKL. The CDR3 has 16 residues. V trimming: 4 bases; J trimming: 6 bases; junction bases outside the gene matches: 14. The CDR3 protein is CASSPDPVGRGSEAFF. CDR3 nucleotide sequence: TGCGCCAGCAGCCCAGACCCTGTTGGCAGGGGGTCTGAAGCTTTCTTT.

The DNA of the CDR3 is TGTGCCAGCGGCATACAGGGGGACGAAAAACTGTTTTTT. It specifies CASGIQGDEKLFF. The chain has TRBV28 and TRBJ1-4, with 8 bases identical to TRBD1. The CDR3 runs to 13 residues. Germline CDR1 MDHEN, CDR2 SYDVKM. The V and J ends lost 8 bases and 8 bases, in that order; junction bases with no gene match: 7.

This chain links TRBV11-3 with TRBJ2-3; a weak D match, TRBD2 (6 bases). Germline assignment: CDR1 SGHNT and CDR2 YENEEA. Between the trimmed V and J ends, which lost 1 base and 8 bases, there was a span of 13 bases. This CDR3 is 14 amino acids long. In nucleotides, the CDR3 is TGTGCCAGCAGCTTAGGTCAGTCCGGGGGTACGCAGTATTTT. Translating gives CASSLGQSGGTQYF. Full variable domain (rest looked up from reference TRBV11-3 and TRBJ2-3): EAGVVQSPRYKIIEKKQPVAFWCNPISGHNTLYWYLQNLGQGPELLIRYENEEAVDDSQLPKDRFSAERLKGVDSTLKIQPAELGDSAVYLCASSLGQSGGTQYFGPGTRLTVL.

With regard to this clone: The sample contains more than one DNA sequence encoding this CDR3. The V gene is TRBV19, the J gene TRBJ1-1; possibly TRBD1 for D (5 bases). In germline, CDR1 is LNHDA, CDR2 SQIVND (reference sequence). The germline V and J ends were trimmed by 3 bases and 3 bases, with 8 bases remaining between them. This CDR3 is 13 amino acids long. CDR3 region: CASSIARDTEAFF. The CDR3 nucleotides read TGTGCCAGTAGTATCGCCAGGGACACTGAAGCTTTCTTT. Full variable domain (missing parts from reference TRBV19 and TRBJ1-1): DGGITQSPKYLFRKEGQNVTLSCEQNLNHDAMYWYRQDPGQGLRLIYYSQIVNDFQKGDIAEGYSVSREKKESFPLTVTSAQKNPTAFYLCASSIARDTEAFFGQGTRLTVV.

This clone is a singleton in its sample. V usage is TRBV2 and J usage is TRBJ1-2; TRBD1 is a possible D gene (5 bases). The CDR3 has 14 residues. V was trimmed by 7 bases and J by 1 base, leaving 13 bases between them. CDR1 and CDR2 from the germline V gene are SNHLY and FYNNEI. The CDR3 protein is CASKPAGVNYGYTF. The CDR3 DNA follows: TGTGCCAGCAAACCAGCGGGGGTTAACTATGGCTACACCTTC.

This chain links TRBV2 with TRBJ2-1, with 8 nucleotides matching TRBD1. Trimming took 7 bases from V and 2 from J; bases not matched to a gene: 7. The CDR3 has 15 residues. Germline assignment: CDR1 SNHLY and CDR2 FYNNEI. CDR3 DNA sequence: TGTGCCAGCAAAGGACAGGGCCTGGCCTACAATGAGCAGTTCTTC. Encoded protein: CASKGQGLAYNEQFF.

CDR3 coding DNA: TGTGCCAGCAGCCAAGGTAACGGTGATAATTCACCCCTCCACTTT. Protein sequence: CASSQGNGDNSPLHF. The chain carries TRBV3-1 (or the pseudogene TRBV3-2) and TRBJ1-6; D is uncertain. The CDR3 totals 15 residues. Trimming removed 1 base from V and 5 bases from J, with 9 bases in between. The germline V gene has CDR1 LGHDT and CDR2 YNNKEL (reference sequence).

The J gene is TRBJ1-2, the V gene TRBV1; the tabulated D call, TRBD1, remains unverified against the DNA. TRBV1 is labeled a pseudogene. CDR3 length: 15 residues. CDR3 in amino acids: CTSSHGGRGRDGYTF. DNA for the CDR3: TGCACCAGCAGCCATGGTGGCAGGGGACGGGATGGCTACACCTTC.

The J gene is TRBJ1-2, the V gene TRBV7-2; D is unclear. CDR1 is SGHTA, CDR2 FQGNSA, per germline. V lost 5 bases to trimming and J lost 4 bases, with 11 bases between them. The CDR3 is made up of 13 amino acids. CDR3 DNA: TGTGCCAGCAGCCTTGGGCCCCGCTATGGCTACACCTTC. Protein: CASSLGPRYGYTF.

The chain carries TRBV4-3 and TRBJ2-5, with a tentative D call TRBD1 (6 bases). This CDR3 comprises 15 residues. V dropped 1 base and J dropped 0 bases, with 9 bases sitting between them. Germline-derived CDR1 and CDR2 are LGHNA and YSLEER. The CDR3 DNA follows: TGCGCCAGCAGCCAAGGACAGGCGTACCAAGAGACCCAGTACTTC. It translates to CASSQGQAYQETQYF.

The chain uses TRBV28 and TRBJ1-1; the D gene is possibly TRBD1 (5 bases). The V gene lost 5 bases and the J gene lost 4 bases, with 17 bases spanning the gap. Germline CDR1 MDHEN, CDR2 SYDVKM. The CDR3 loop spans 15 amino acids. CDR3 protein: CASSRHQGMGTEAFF. The CDR3 DNA follows: TGTGCCAGCAGTCGCCACCAGGGAATGGGCACTGAAGCTTTCTTT.